A single T cell receptor (beta chain) is shown here with its context. Antigen unknown. The ends were cut back, 10 bases at V and 6 bases at J, with 16 bases in the middle. CDR3 size: 12 residues. Germline V lookup: CDR1 MDHEN, CDR2 SYDVKM. This sample stems from a study of a mutant IDH1 vaccine in newly diagnosed glioma. Study context: The first vaccination came 4-6 weeks after radiotherapy alone, or with temozolomide cycles. Week 35 held visit V12, while week 47 held visit V13.

Libraries were prepared by immunoSEQ multiplex PCR; TCRdb keeps only in-frame clonotypes and omits some of them. The sample consists of 60,000 to 75,000 clones, around 90% of them appearing once. Time point: week 35, safety follow-up. The study gave 300 ug of mutant IDH1 20-mer peptide per vaccine dose, with topical imiquimod. Across weeks 1, 3, 5, 7, 11, 15, 19 and 23, patients received a vaccination each time, eight in all. The astrocytomas were IDH1-mutant, ATRX-negative, and WHO grade 3 or 4. This receptor was identified in a young man with glioma. This sequence joins TRBV28 and TRBJ2-7, with D hard to call. The material sequenced was PBMCs, taken from a glioma patient whose treatment included an IDH1 peptide vaccine. The CDR3 nucleotides are TGTGCCACCCTCCTCTGGGGTGCCGAGCAGTACTTC. Translating it yields CATLLWGAEQYF.